This is a list of T cell receptor beta chains from one sample in a study of blood T cell repertoires in COVID-19. TCRdb's table, derived via immunoSEQ multiplex PCR, lists solely in-frame clones and lacks some. The sample has 250,000 to 350,000 clones, 88% seen once. Sequencing was carried out using peripheral blood. The receptors derive from a woman aged 25 to 45 with COVID-19, enrolled during active disease. The CDR3 runs from the conserved cysteine through the conserved F or W.

CDR3 protein: CASSLEGMSYNEQFF
J gene: TRBJ2-1
V gene: TRBV5-1

CDR3 protein: CASSLSGSNEQFF
J gene: TRBJ2-1
V gene: TRBV7-3

CDR3 protein: CSAAGLAGPGELFF
J gene: TRBJ2-2
V gene: TRBV29-1

CDR3 protein: CASSRTSYEQYF
J gene: TRBJ2-7
V gene: TRBV6-2/TRBV6-3

CDR3 protein: CASSHSQTDGYTF
J gene: TRBJ1-2
V gene: TRBV4-1

CDR3 protein: CAWSPRLLSGANVLTF
J gene: TRBJ2-6
V gene: TRBV30

CDR3 protein: CASKVYNSYEQYF
J gene: TRBJ2-7
V gene: TRBV27

CDR3 protein: CASSLRSGSPYEQYF
J gene: TRBJ2-7
V gene: TRBV5-4

CDR3 protein: CATSDPGLAWGQYF
J gene: TRBJ2-7
V gene: TRBV24-1

CDR3 protein: CASSLDPLTGRDGYTF
J gene: TRBJ1-2
V gene: TRBV5-1

CDR3 protein: CASSRGGAGSGTDTQYF
J gene: TRBJ2-3
V gene: TRBV5-1

CDR3 protein: CASSQAAGSYEQYF
J gene: TRBJ2-7
V gene: TRBV3-1/TRBV3-2

CDR3 protein: CASSQGTGLRAFF
J gene: TRBJ1-1
V gene: TRBV14

CDR3 protein: CASRPLTGGLSNQPQHF
J gene: TRBJ1-5
V gene: TRBV27

CDR3 protein: CASSRSSGQGATEAFF
J gene: TRBJ1-1
V gene: TRBV19

CDR3 protein: CASSGPGQQETQYF
J gene: TRBJ2-5
V gene: TRBV3-1/TRBV3-2

CDR3 protein: CASSLRSTGGSPDTQYF
J gene: TRBJ2-3
V gene: TRBV7-3

CDR3 protein: CASRRGTSGSINEQYF
J gene: TRBJ2-7
V gene: TRBV23-1

CDR3 protein: CASSLGWGGATDTQYF
J gene: TRBJ2-3
V gene: TRBV7-2

CDR3 protein: CASSLRSTLGGNSPLHF
J gene: TRBJ1-6
V gene: TRBV5-6

CDR3 protein: CAIQDGTGIGNEQFF
J gene: TRBJ2-1
V gene: TRBV24-1

CDR3 protein: CASSLQLAGGPDTQYF
J gene: TRBJ2-3
V gene: TRBV7-8

CDR3 protein: CASSLSGSGGYNEQFF
J gene: TRBJ2-1
V gene: TRBV27

CDR3 protein: CASKGTGGTLIEAFF
J gene: TRBJ1-1
V gene: TRBV19

CDR3 protein: CASAADRGEKLFF
J gene: TRBJ1-4
V gene: TRBV5-1

CDR3 protein: CASSLDRDRVEQYF
J gene: TRBJ2-7
V gene: TRBV7-8

CDR3 protein: CASSQTGMRETQYF
J gene: TRBJ2-5
V gene: TRBV6-2/TRBV6-3

CDR3 protein: CAWKDRDRGRGQYF
J gene: TRBJ2-7
V gene: TRBV30

CDR3 protein: CASSEAGGSYNEQFF
J gene: TRBJ2-1
V gene: TRBV6-1

CDR3 protein: CASSLLGQGYNEQFF
J gene: TRBJ2-1
V gene: TRBV5-1

CDR3 protein: CASSQDGRGYEQYF
J gene: TRBJ2-7
V gene: TRBV3-1/TRBV3-2

CDR3 protein: CASSSSGTGGLRPDEKLFF
J gene: TRBJ1-4
V gene: TRBV5-1

CDR3 protein: CASSTGGNTGELFF
J gene: TRBJ2-2
V gene: TRBV6-5

CDR3 protein: CASSLVGTSGSYEQYF
J gene: TRBJ2-7
V gene: TRBV5-1

CDR3 protein: CASSWGGQDTEAFF
J gene: TRBJ1-1
V gene: TRBV7-2

CDR3 protein: CATSRDSGAAYEQYF
J gene: TRBJ2-7
V gene: TRBV15

CDR3 protein: CASSLDGGKQYF
J gene: TRBJ2-7
V gene: TRBV11-2

CDR3 protein: CATSGIRVDTQYF
J gene: TRBJ2-3
V gene: TRBV15

CDR3 protein: CASSAGGEQFF
J gene: TRBJ2-1
V gene: TRBV2